Reported below is one TCR beta chain. This clonotype was picked up a small number of times. Its antigen specificity is not known. Per-base quality was not reported, and no clone a single base away is much larger than it. This specimen comes from a study of CD8 T cells in ankylosing spondylitis (dated by TCRdb to the late 2010s). Turning to the overall study: To find TCR variants linked to disease, the study profiled T cell receptor beta repertoires in ankylosing spondylitis patients and healthy donors. Samples of peripheral blood were taken, and for ankylosing spondylitis patients, synovial fluid was collected as well. The whole study cohort included 85 to 120 healthy donors and around 25 ankylosing spondylitis patients. Study-level results and caveats: Blood from ankylosing spondylitis patients appeared to be characterized by a TCR beta motif made up of seven or eight highly homologous amino acid variants. The disease-linked clones had a CD8+ phenotype and were found at relatively low frequencies in peripheral blood. The disease-linked clones were reported to be significantly enriched in matched synovial fluid samples from ankylosing spondylitis patients. Some motif variants were previously reported in synovial fluid and blood of reactive arthritis patients, suggesting common disease-initiation mechanisms.

The CDR3 starts with the cysteine, ends with the phenylalanine, and has 15 residues. The retained sequence is limited to the CDR3, 45 bases, with the frame set at the first base. The germline V gene provides CDR1 SGHDN and CDR2 FVKESK. Trimming removed 5 bases from V and 7 bases from J, leaving 21 bases between the germline ends. The sample was run on an Illumina HiSeq 2500. Quantitative 5'-RACE with molecular barcodes was the method used to prepare the TCR beta libraries. On the study's bioinformatics: To identify disease-linked TCR variants, a new computational method was used, one built on a probabilistic model of VDJ rearrangement. TCRdb handled the public reads itself, with Q25 trimming in fastp and clone calling in MiXCR, and kept productive beta chains. Each record represents a unique CDR3 protein, reported with the most common genes and DNA among its rows. In this record, the V and J calls reflect TCRdb's handling and not the investigators' own analysis. Counted in this sample were 350,000 or so distinct CDR3 sequences; roughly 14% of them appeared once. The ten biggest clones cover around 1% of the sample.

This receptor chain uses TRBV14 and TRBJ2-7; matching of 7 bases hints at TRBD1 as the D gene. This clonotype was obtained from a male donor with ankylosing spondylitis or in good health (not recorded which). Sequencing was done on a sample of blood, either unsorted or a sorted T cell fraction (not recorded which). The DNA sequence follows: TGTGCCAGCAGCTCCATGGGGGGACAGCCTTTAGAGCAGTACTTC. Its translation reads: CASSSMGGQPLEQYF. Full variable domain (CDR3 extended with the reference TRBV14 and TRBJ2-7 proteins): EAGVTQFPSHSVIEKGQTVTLRCDPISGHDNLYWYRRVMGKEIKFLLHFVKESKQDESGMPNNRFLAERTGGTYSTLKVQPAELEDSGVYFCASSSMGGQPLEQYFGPGTRLTVT.